This TCR beta chain was found in a study of T cells in Graves' hyperthyroidism and ophthalmopathy. Findings and limits, study-wide: A median around 6.8 months before onset, the model predicted ophthalmopathy.

The J segment lost 5 bases and the V segment lost 2 bases, leaving 6 bases of the junction unmatched. The CDR3 runs 15 residues. Germline values: CDR1 KGHDR, CDR2 SFDVKD. TCR beta CDR3 region amplification was performed from RNA transcripts. HTBI primers were employed in a first-round RT-PCR of the TCR CDR3. TCRdb ran MiXCR on the multiplex PCR reads and lists one entry per CDR3 protein. The table lists 250,000 to 350,000 distinct CDR3 sequences, approximately 21% of them singletons, with around 65% in the top ten. This clonotype has only a few counts. As yet, its antigen is unknown. The V gene is TRBV24-1, the J gene TRBJ1-2; 8 positions match TRBD1. Source material: blood. The TCR originated in a man aged 25 to 40 with Graves' ophthalmopathy. The CDR3 sequence is CATSDSGTGSYGYTF. The CDR3 nucleotides are TGTGCCACCAGTGATTCCGGGACAGGTTCTTATGGCTACACCTTC.